The 31 T cell receptor beta chains below come from one sample, sequenced in a study of cytomegalovirus exposure and HLA in healthy donors. The PCR ran on 60 Vbeta and 13 Jbeta primers. Assay: immunoSEQ multiplex PCR; the TCRdb copy retains only in-frame clones and omits some. This table holds roughly 70,000 clones, approximately 82% found once. Sequenced sample: PBMCs. The receptors stem from a young man in good health and CMV-seronegative.

V usage is TRBV11-1 and J usage is TRBJ2-1, with 10 bases lining up with TRBD1. This CDR3 is 16 amino acids long. The germline V gene encodes CDR1 SGHAT and CDR2 FQDESV (reference sequence). Unmatched junction bases numbered 12, after V lost 5 bases and J lost 8 bases. CDR3 in amino acids: CASSAWAGTGDHEQFF. The CDR3 DNA follows: TGTGCCAGCAGCGCCTGGGCCGGGACAGGGGACCATGAGCAGTTCTTC.

The chain uses TRBV6-5 and TRBJ2-7, with TRBD2 matching 12 bases. V lost 7 bases to trimming and J lost 2 bases; unmatched junction nucleotides: 6. This CDR3 is 15 amino acids long. Germline V gene sequence: CDR1 MNHEY, CDR2 SVGAGI. The CDR3 is CASMKTSGSAYEQYF. The DNA for the CDR3 is TGTGCCAGCATGAAGACTAGCGGGAGTGCCTACGAGCAGTACTTC.

The CDR3 loop is CAWSRQGSEAFF. CDR3 sequence (DNA): TGTGCCTGGAGTAGGCAGGGTTCTGAAGCTTTCTTT. This chain connects TRBV30 to TRBJ1-1; TRBD1 might be the D (5 bases). Germline loops: CDR1 GTSNPN, CDR2 SVGIG (reference sequence). The CDR3 totals 12 residues. Trimming shortened V by 2 bases and J by 6 bases, and 10 bases separated the two germline ends.

This clone showed up just once. Additional DNA sequences in this sample encode the identical CDR3. The chain is built from TRBV7-2 and TRBJ2-5; D call uncertain. Trimming removed 3 bases from V and 5 bases from J, with 4 bases in between. Per the germline V gene, CDR1 is SGHTA and CDR2 is FQGNSA. The CDR3 is made up of 11 amino acids. CDR3 DNA sequence: TGTGCCAGCAGCTTTTCGGAGACCCAGTACTTC. Amino acids: CASSFSETQYF.

With respect to this clone: Germline and junction disagree at one end, which may indicate a read error. V gene TRBV11-2 combines with J gene TRBJ2-5, with 9 bases that match TRBD2. The CDR3 contains 17 residues. The germline CDR1 and CDR2 sequences are SGHAT and FQNNGV. This chain's CDR3 is CVSSLFSGLAGKEAQYF. The CDR3 DNA reads TGTGTCAGCAGCTTGTTTTCTGGGCTAGCGGGAAAAGAGGCCCAGTACTTC.

For the CDR3, the DNA is TGTGCCTGGAATCGAGGGTTTAGGAATGAGCAGTTCTTC. Translation: CAWNRGFRNEQFF. The chain has TRBV30 and TRBJ2-1; D is perhaps TRBD2 (5 bases). Trimming removed 4 bases from V and 7 bases from J, with 14 bases in between. The CDR3 has 13 amino acids. Germline V gives CDR1 GTSNPN, CDR2 SVGIG (reference sequence).

This clone was picked up one time. The V and J genes are TRBV5-1 and TRBJ2-3; 7 nucleotides match TRBD2. CDR3 length equals 16 residues. With 0 bases clipped from V and 3 bases from J, the junction kept 7 bases outside the gene matches. Per germline, CDR1 SGHRS and CDR2 YFSETQ. This CDR3 is CASSLGGVLATDTQYF. The CDR3 DNA sequence: TGCGCCAGCAGCTTGGGAGGGGTACTAGCGACAGATACGCAGTATTTT.

V is TRBV6-5 and J is TRBJ1-1; possibly TRBD1 for D (6 bases). CDR1 is MNHEY, CDR2 SVGAGI, per germline. The V end lost 6 bases, the J end lost 7 bases, and 15 bases lay between the germline ends. The CDR3 extends over 13 amino acids. The CDR3 is CASRRTESGEAFF. The DNA of the CDR3 is TGTGCCAGCAGACGGACAGAATCGGGTGAAGCTTTCTTT.

The V call is TRBV30, the J call TRBJ2-5, with 7 bases matching TRBD2. The better agreement between TRBJ2-7 and the DNA end casts doubt on the J call. This CDR3 spans 15 amino acids. Germline assignment: CDR1 GTSNPN and CDR2 SVGIG (reference sequence). The CDR3 loop is CAWTPWRGGGYEQYF. CDR3 bases: TGTGCCTGGACCCCCTGGAGGGGCGGGGGATACGAGCAGTACTTC.

The chain has TRBV7-3 and TRBJ1-1, with 8 bases fitting TRBD1. CDR1 and CDR2 (germline): SGHTA, FQGTGA. The CDR3 totals 18 residues. V dropped 2 bases and J dropped 3; count of bases not matched to a gene: 14. This CDR3 reads CASSLVPLQGEKDTEAFF. The CDR3 DNA reads as TGTGCCAGCAGCTTAGTTCCCCTACAGGGGGAGAAGGACACTGAAGCTTTCTTT.

This sequence joins TRBV28 and TRBJ1-4; TRBD1 matches at 8 bases. Germline CDR1 reads MDHEN; CDR2 reads SYDVKM. V was pared by 5 bases and J by 8 bases, with 10 bases of the junction left unmatched. The CDR3 length is 15 residues. CDR3 nucleotide sequence: TGTGCCAGCAGTACCCCACAGGGGGTAATCGAAAAACTGTTTTTT. Encoded protein: CASSTPQGVIEKLFF.

This chain uses TRBV7-9 with TRBJ2-6; 8 positions match TRBD2. CDR3 length equals 17 residues. Losses at the gene ends were 3 bases for V and 3 bases for J; bases not matched to a gene: 7. Germline loops: CDR1 SEHNR, CDR2 FQNEAQ (reference sequence). The CDR3 coding sequence is TGTGCCAGCAGCTTCTCAGCGGGGGTGGGTGGGGCCAACGTCCTGACTTTC. This translates into CASSFSAGVGGANVLTF.

The sample holds a few counts of this clone. This chain links TRBV2 with TRBJ2-3; possibly TRBD1 for D (6 bases). The CDR3 is made up of 14 amino acids. V gave up 6 bases and J gave up 2 bases, with 12 bases separating them. The germline CDR1 and CDR2 sequences are SNHLY and FYNNEI. The CDR3 coding sequence is TGTGCCAGCAGCCGACAGGTAGTCACAGATACGCAGTATTTT. Protein product: CASSRQVVTDTQYF.

This clone was detected a few times. The sample contains more than one DNA sequence encoding this CDR3. The chain has TRBV6-4 and TRBJ1-2, with 7 nucleotides matching TRBD1. V shed 3 bases, J shed 5 bases, and the junction held 9 bases outside the gene matches. Germline loops: CDR1 MRHNA, CDR2 SNTAGT. This CDR3 comprises 15 residues. The CDR3 sequence is CASSEDPGQTYGYTF. The DNA of the CDR3 is TGTGCCAGCAGTGAGGATCCGGGACAGACATATGGCTACACCTTC.

This clone was detected a few times. This sequence joins TRBV5-4 and TRBJ1-1; the match to TRBD1 covers 8 bases. Germline assignment: CDR1 SGHNT and CDR2 YYREEE (reference sequence). V dropped 2 bases and J dropped 6; count of bases not matched to a gene: 9. The CDR3 is 15 residues long. The CDR3 coding sequence is TGTGCCAGCAGCTTCCGGTCTGCAGGGGGCTCTGAAGCTTTCTTT. Translating gives CASSFRSAGGSEAFF.

V is TRBV18 and J is TRBJ1-5; 9 nucleotides line up with TRBD1. CDR3 length: 16 amino acids. CDR1 and CDR2 from the germline V gene are KGHSH and LQKENI. V lost 3 bases to trimming and J lost 5 bases; unmatched junction nucleotides: 8. The CDR3 protein is CASSPGRTGDDQPQHF. For the CDR3, the DNA is TGTGCCAGCTCACCGGGTCGGACAGGGGATGATCAGCCCCAGCATTTT.

The chain links TRBV4-3 to TRBJ1-1, with D possibly being TRBD1 (5 bases). Deletions cut 0 bases from V and 0 bases from J, with 11 bases between. This CDR3 is 16 amino acids long. Germline values: CDR1 LGHNA, CDR2 YSLEER. In DNA form, the CDR3 reads TGCGCCAGCAGCCAAGATGCCGCGGGGGTGAACACTGAAGCTTTCTTT. It is translated as CASSQDAAGVNTEAFF.

The rearrangement joins TRBV5-1 to TRBJ1-5; D unresolved. The CDR3 spans 15 residues. V was clipped by 0 bases and J by 0 bases, with 7 bases between them. Germline CDR1 is SGHRS and CDR2 is YFSETQ. The CDR3 loop is CASSLDGYSNQPQHF. The DNA of the CDR3 is TGCGCCAGCAGCTTGGACGGGTATAGCAATCAGCCCCAGCATTTT. The whole variable domain, remainder taken from reference TRBV5-1 and TRBJ1-5, is KAGVTQTPRYLIKTRGQQVTLSCSPISGHRSVSWYQQTPGQGLQFLFEYFSETQRNKGNFPGRFSGRQFSNSRSEMNVSTLELGDSALYLCASSLDGYSNQPQHFGDGTRLSIL.

V gene TRBV27 combines with J gene TRBJ1-5; tentative D call: TRBD1 (6 bases). V was cut by 2 bases and J by 7 bases, with 30 bases left in between. Per the germline V gene, CDR1 is MNHEY and CDR2 is SMNVEV (reference sequence). The CDR3 loop spans 20 amino acids. The CDR3 region is CASSLMGNRIYSNREQPQHF. CDR3 DNA sequence: TGTGCCAGCAGTTTAATGGGCAATCGAATTTATTCCAACAGGGAACAGCCCCAGCATTTT.

In this sample, this clone turned up a few times. V is TRBV9 and J is TRBJ2-5, with TRBD1 identical over 9 bases. Trimming took 3 bases from V and 0 from J; bases not matched to a gene: 12. Germline CDR1 and CDR2: SGDLS and YYNGEE. This CDR3 spans 18 amino acids. DNA of the CDR3: TGTGCCAGCAGCGGGGGGCGGACAGGGGCCCCGTACCAAGAGACCCAGTACTTC. This encodes CASSGGRTGAPYQETQYF.

This chain connects TRBV27 to TRBJ1-2; D is unresolved. The CDR3 covers 15 residues. From germline, CDR1 is MNHEY and CDR2 SMNVEV (reference sequence). V was pared by 6 bases and J by 0 bases, with 14 bases between. The CDR3 here is CASSAILGSNYGYTF. CDR3 sequence (DNA): TGTGCCAGCAGCGCCATTCTGGGCTCTAACTATGGCTACACCTTC.

This clone showed up just a few times. The chain carries TRBV14 and TRBJ1-4; D unclear. The CDR3 sequence is 16 residues long. CDR1 and CDR2 (germline): SGHDN, FVKESK. The V end was cut by 2 bases, the J end by 8 bases, with 18 bases between. For the CDR3, the DNA is TGTGCCAGCAGCCAACGTCGGGGAGGGTCAAGGGAAAAACTGTTTTTT. Its protein product is CASSQRRGGSREKLFF.

The chain recombines TRBV6-6 with TRBJ2-1, with TRBD1 matching 9 bases. From germline, CDR1 is MNHNY and CDR2 SVGAGI (reference sequence). The CDR3 has 16 amino acids. V was pared by 6 bases and J by 9 bases, with 15 bases of the junction left unmatched. For the CDR3, the DNA is TGTGCCAGCAGATACAATCCGGGACAGGGTAATGGTGAGCAGTTCTTC. It yields the protein CASRYNPGQGNGEQFF.

This rearrangement joins TRBV27 to TRBJ2-7; 7 nucleotides line up with TRBD1. The V gene's germline CDR1 is MNHEY and CDR2 SMNVEV (reference sequence). This CDR3 is 14 amino acids long. V was clipped by 6 bases and J by 0 bases; unmatched bases: 5. The CDR3 sequence is CASRGQSSSYEQYF. CDR3 coding DNA: TGTGCCAGCAGGGGACAGTCGAGCTCCTACGAGCAGTACTTC.

The rearrangement uses TRBV30 and TRBJ2-7; 8 bases are shared with TRBD1. CDR3 length: 14 amino acids. The trim removed 3 bases at V and 2 bases at J, leaving 6 bases unmatched. Germline V gene sequence: CDR1 GTSNPN, CDR2 SVGIG (reference sequence). The CDR3 bases are TGTGCCTGGAGCCTGGGGACAGGAGCCTACGAGCAGTACTTC. Protein sequence: CAWSLGTGAYEQYF.

The chain couples TRBV28 to TRBJ2-1; maybe TRBD2 (6 bases). The CDR3 has 15 residues. Germline CDR1 reads MDHEN; CDR2 reads SYDVKM. Trimming took off 3 bases at V and 7 bases at J, with 16 bases between the two ends. The CDR3 region has the DNA TGTGCCAGCAGTTTGTGGGGGGAAAACGAAAATGAGCAGTTCTTC. It encodes CASSLWGENENEQFF.

This chain connects TRBV29-1 to TRBJ2-1; TRBD1 matches 9 bases. The CDR3 has 14 residues. Germline V lookup: CDR1 SQVTM, CDR2 ANQGSEA. V dropped 8 bases and J dropped 7; count of bases not matched to a gene: 12. CDR3 protein: CSTILGQGFNEQFF. DNA for the CDR3: TGCAGCACCATACTGGGACAGGGTTTTAATGAGCAGTTCTTC.

The chain combines TRBV28 with TRBJ2-7; unclear D gene. The CDR3 is 14 residues long. Trimming pared 5 bases from V and 1 base from J, leaving 12 bases between. Germline V CDR1 and CDR2: MDHEN, SYDVKM. The CDR3 coding sequence is TGTGCCAGCAGTACCACGACACCTTCCTACGAGCAGTACTTC. Amino acids: CASSTTTPSYEQYF.

This chain uses TRBV6-5 with TRBJ1-1; D gene uncertain. The V end was cut by 2 bases, the J end by 0 bases, with 13 bases between. CDR1 is MNHEY, CDR2 SVGAGI, per germline. The CDR3 length is 16 residues. CDR3: CASSYQAGRMNTEAFF. The CDR3 DNA reads as TGTGCCAGCAGTTACCAGGCTGGGCGCATGAACACTGAAGCTTTCTTT.

The chain employs TRBV19 and TRBJ2-2; D unresolved. This CDR3 region has 14 residues. V was shortened by 3 bases and J by 3 bases, with 8 bases between the two germline ends. CDR1 is LNHDA and CDR2 is SQIVND in the germline V gene (reference sequence). The DNA of the CDR3 is TGTGCCAGTAGTATTAACATACACACCGGGGAGCTGTTTTTT. This translates into CASSINIHTGELFF. Based on the CDR3 plus reference TRBV19 and TRBJ2-2, the full variable domain is DGGITQSPKYLFRKEGQNVTLSCEQNLNHDAMYWYRQDPGQGLRLIYYSQIVNDFQKGDIAEGYSVSREKKESFPLTVTSAQKNPTAFYLCASSINIHTGELFFGEGSRLTVL.

This chain links TRBV30 with TRBJ1-5, with D unclear. This CDR3 has 12 residues. V was shortened by 7 bases and J by 4 bases, with 11 bases between the two germline ends. The germline V gene has CDR1 GTSNPN and CDR2 SVGIG (reference sequence). CDR3 region: CASGLENQPQHF. The CDR3 coding sequence is TGTGCCTCCGGACTAGAGAATCAGCCCCAGCATTTT.